Each of the 12 T cell receptor beta chains below was sequenced from the same sample in a study of cytomegalovirus exposure and HLA in healthy donors. Primers included in the PCR were 60 Vbeta and 13 Jbeta primers. Profiling relied on immunoSEQ multiplex PCR, and the TCRdb table lists in-frame clones only, not all of them. The table includes around 150,000 clones, about 80% detected once. The sequenced sample was PBMCs. These receptor sequences come from a man aged 40-55 years in good health and CMV-seronegative.

The V call is TRBV11-2, the J call TRBJ1-2; D perhaps matches TRBD1 (5 bases). Germline V gene sequence: CDR1 SGHAT, CDR2 FQNNGV. CDR3 length: 15 residues. V lost 8 bases and J 0 bases, leaving 16 bases between the germline ends. CDR3 sequence reads: CASQVGGLPNYGYTF. The CDR3 nucleotides are TGTGCCAGCCAAGTGGGGGGACTTCCTAACTATGGCTACACCTTC.

The chain employs TRBV28 and TRBJ2-3; the match to TRBD2 covers 9 bases. Per germline, CDR1 MDHEN and CDR2 SYDVKM. The V segment lost 5 bases and the J segment 3 bases; nucleotides outside the gene matches: 6. CDR3 length equals 15 residues. CDR3 in DNA: TGTGCCAGCAGTCTTAGCGGGAGTCGGACAGATACGCAGTATTTT. Translating gives CASSLSGSRTDTQYF.

V and J are TRBV6-5 and TRBJ2-4; 9 bases align to TRBD1. V trimming: 5 bases; J trimming: 12 bases; junction bases outside the gene matches: 8. The germline gives CDR1 MNHEY, CDR2 SVGAGI. This CDR3 has 13 amino acids. The CDR3 sequence is CASSQGDRDSQYF. CDR3 coding DNA: TGTGCCAGCAGTCAAGGGGACAGGGACAGTCAGTACTTC.

The chain carries TRBV5-4 and TRBJ2-2, with 12 bases aligning to TRBD2. Germline CDR1 is SGHNT and CDR2 is YYREEE (reference sequence). CDR3 length: 16 residues. The V segment lost 2 bases and the J segment 4 bases; nucleotides outside the gene matches: 3. Here the CDR3 DNA reads TGTGCCAGCAGCTTACCTAGCGGGAGGGGCACCGGGGAGCTGTTTTTT. Its protein is CASSLPSGRGTGELFF.

This rearrangement joins TRBV27 to TRBJ1-1; a possible D gene is TRBD1 (5 bases). CDR1 is MNHEY and CDR2 is SMNVEV in the germline V gene (reference sequence). The CDR3 consists of 13 residues. Deletions cut 5 bases from V and 2 bases from J, with 9 bases between. The CDR3 spells CASSTQGNTEAFF. The DNA of the CDR3 is TGTGCCAGCAGTACCCAGGGTAACACTGAAGCTTTCTTT.

The chain recombines TRBV28 with TRBJ2-1; maybe TRBD1 (6 bases). The V gene lost 8 bases and the J gene lost 5 bases, with 22 bases spanning the gap. Germline values: CDR1 MDHEN, CDR2 SYDVKM. This CDR3 contains 16 residues. The CDR3 DNA follows: TGTGCCAGCGGTGGGTTGGACAGCTCGTTCCACAATGAGCAGTTCTTC. This translates into CASGGLDSSFHNEQFF.

The chain has TRBV30 and TRBJ2-7; no clear D gene. CDR1 GTSNPN and CDR2 SVGIG come from the germline V gene (reference sequence). CDR3 length equals 15 residues. Trimming stripped 2 bases from V and 0 bases from J, with 14 bases between. The CDR3 nucleotides are TGTGCCTGGAGTCCGCCTTTCAGCGACTCCTACGAGCAGTACTTC. Its protein is CAWSPPFSDSYEQYF.

The V and J genes are TRBV28 and TRBJ2-7; D might be TRBD2 (5 bases). Per the germline V gene, CDR1 is MDHEN and CDR2 is SYDVKM. V dropped 0 bases and J dropped 4 bases, with 10 bases sitting between them. The CDR3 is 14 residues long. The CDR3: CASSLWLRGYEQYF. The CDR3 DNA sequence: TGTGCCAGCAGTTTATGGCTAAGAGGGTACGAGCAGTACTTC.

Turning to this clone: Other DNA sequences within the sample encode an identical CDR3. V and J are TRBV5-4 and TRBJ2-7; TRBD1 aligns across 10 bases. Germline values: CDR1 SGHNT, CDR2 YYREEE (reference sequence). V shed 3 bases, J shed 4 bases, and the junction held 4 bases outside the gene matches. The CDR3 totals 14 residues. CDR3 nucleotide sequence: TGTGCCAGCAGCTCCGGACAGGGGGGGTACGAGCAGTACTTC. Its translation is CASSSGQGGYEQYF.

J is TRBJ2-1 and V is TRBV7-9, with 7 bases matching TRBD1. CDR1 is SEHNR, CDR2 FQNEAQ, per germline (reference sequence). The ends lost 1 base at V and 7 bases at J; junction bases unmatched: 7. The CDR3 is 15 residues long. The DNA of the CDR3 is TGTGCCAGCAGCTTAGTGTTGGGCAGGGGGAATGAGCAGTTCTTC. Its protein is CASSLVLGRGNEQFF. Full variable domain (rest looked up from reference TRBV7-9 and TRBJ2-1): DTGVSQNPRHKITKRGQNVTFRCDPISEHNRLYWYRQTLGQGPEFLTYFQNEAQLEKSRLLSDRFSAERPKGSFSTLEIQRTEQGDSAMYLCASSLVLGRGNEQFFGPGTRLTVL.

The chain carries TRBV30 and TRBJ2-6; a weak D match, TRBD2 (5 bases). Trimming took 0 bases from V and 4 from J, leaving 10 bases between them. Per germline, CDR1 GTSNPN and CDR2 SVGIG (reference sequence). The CDR3 has 15 residues. The CDR3 DNA reads TGTGCCTGGAGTGTAGCACCGGGGGGGGCCAACGTCCTGACTTTC. Its translation: CAWSVAPGGANVLTF.

The chain employs TRBV6-1 and TRBJ2-3, with 7 bases aligning to TRBD2. The CDR3 runs 14 residues. J was trimmed by 10 bases and V by 6 bases; bases with no gene match: 13. CDR1 and CDR2 (germline): MNHNS, SASEGT. Written as DNA, the CDR3 is TGTGCCAGCAGCACTGGGAGGGGACCCCCCTCGCAGTATTTT. This sequence encodes CASSTGRGPPSQYF.